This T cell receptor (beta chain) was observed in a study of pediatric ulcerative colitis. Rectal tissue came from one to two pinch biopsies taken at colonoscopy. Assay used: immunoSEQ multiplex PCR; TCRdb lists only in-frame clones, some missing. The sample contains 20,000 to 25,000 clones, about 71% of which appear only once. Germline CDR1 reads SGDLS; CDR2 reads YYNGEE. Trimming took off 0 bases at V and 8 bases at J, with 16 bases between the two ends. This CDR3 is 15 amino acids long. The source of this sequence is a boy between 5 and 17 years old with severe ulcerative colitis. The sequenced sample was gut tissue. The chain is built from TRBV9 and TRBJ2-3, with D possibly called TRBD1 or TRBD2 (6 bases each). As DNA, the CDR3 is TGTGCCAGCAGCGTAGAAGGGGGGTCCGGAGGTACGCAGTATTTT. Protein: CASSVEGGSGGTQYF.